This T cell receptor (beta chain) derives from a study of control samples from healthy donors and cancer patients. Assay: immunoSEQ multiplex PCR; the TCRdb copy retains only in-frame clones and omits some. The sample lists 70,000 to 80,000 clones, roughly 90% occurring once. V dropped 8 bases and J dropped 3 bases, with 12 bases sitting between them. Germline CDR1 SGHVS, CDR2 FNYEAQ. The CDR3 length is 13 residues. The sequence derives from a woman aged 60-75 years with head and neck cancer. This chain joins TRBV7-6 and TRBJ2-3; tentative D call: TRBD2 (6 bases). The source material was PBMCs. CDR3 region: CASGRGLTDTQYF. In DNA, the CDR3 is TGTGCCAGCGGGCGGGGTCTAACAGATACGCAGTATTTT.